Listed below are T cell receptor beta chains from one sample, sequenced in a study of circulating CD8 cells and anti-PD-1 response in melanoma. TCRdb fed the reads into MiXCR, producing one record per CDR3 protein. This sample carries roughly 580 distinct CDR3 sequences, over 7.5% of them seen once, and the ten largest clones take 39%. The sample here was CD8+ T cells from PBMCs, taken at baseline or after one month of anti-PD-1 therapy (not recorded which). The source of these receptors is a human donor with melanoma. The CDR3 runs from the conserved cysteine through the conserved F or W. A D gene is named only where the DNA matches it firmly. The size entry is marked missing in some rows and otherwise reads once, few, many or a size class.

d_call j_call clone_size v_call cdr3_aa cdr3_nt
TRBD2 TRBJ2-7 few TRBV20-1 CSARRVAGDYEQYF TGCAGTGCTAGAAGAGTAGCGGGGGACTACGAGCAGTACTTC
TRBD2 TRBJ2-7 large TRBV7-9 CASSGASGGNEQYF TGTGCCAGCAGCGGCGCTAGCGGGGGAAACGAGCAGTACTTC
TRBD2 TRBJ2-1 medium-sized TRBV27 CASSLFSSGGPSRANEQFF TGTGCCAGCAGTTTATTTTCTAGCGGGGGGCCGAGTCGGGCCAATGAGCAGTTCTTC
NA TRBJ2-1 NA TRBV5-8 CASCLWRNNEQFF TGTGCCAGCTGCTTGTGGCGGAACAATGAGCAGTTCTTC
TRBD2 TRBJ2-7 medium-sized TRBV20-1 CSASYSGGNYEQYF TGCAGTGCTTCCTATAGCGGGGGCAACTACGAGCAGTACTTC
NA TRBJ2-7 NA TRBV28 CASSYRGPGEQYF TGTGCCAGCAGTTATAGGGGCCCGGGCGAGCAGTACTTC
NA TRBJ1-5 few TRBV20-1 CSARDRGDAGQPQHF TGCAGTGCTAGAGATCGGGGGGATGCTGGTCAGCCCCAGCATTTT
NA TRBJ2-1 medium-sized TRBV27 CASSPAVGGGRYNEQFF TGTGCCAGCAGTCCTGCGGTAGGGGGGGGACGGTACAATGAGCAGTTCTTC
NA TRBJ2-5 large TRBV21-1 CASSKTNYPETQYF TGTGCCAGCAGCAAAACAAACTACCCAGAGACCCAGTACTTC
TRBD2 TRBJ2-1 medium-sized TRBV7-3 CASSPAGGFLDEQFF TGTGCCAGCAGCCCAGCGGGGGGCTTCCTCGATGAGCAGTTCTTC
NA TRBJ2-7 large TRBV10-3 CAISAFSGLSYEQYF TGTGCCATCAGTGCCTTTAGCGGACTCTCCTACGAGCAGTACTTC
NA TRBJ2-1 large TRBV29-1 CSVDRQTTSTGHEQFF TGCAGCGTTGACAGACAGACTACCTCAACGGGCCATGAGCAGTTCTTC
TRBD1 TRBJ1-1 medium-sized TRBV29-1 CSAQTGAEAFF TGCAGCGCCCAGACAGGGGCTGAAGCTTTCTTT
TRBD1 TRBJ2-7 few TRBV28 CASSYRGSHDEQYF TGTGCCAGCAGTTACAGGGGGTCCCACGACGAGCAGTACTTC
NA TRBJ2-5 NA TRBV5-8 CASSSVVGYF TGTGCCAGCAGCTCCGTGGTGGGGTACTTC
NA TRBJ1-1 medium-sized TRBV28 CASSFTRRTEAFF TGTGCCAGCAGTTTTACCAGGCGAACTGAAGCTTTCTTT